Each of the 11 T cell receptor beta chains below was sequenced from the same sample in a study of blood T cell repertoires in COVID-19. Generated by immunoSEQ multiplex PCR, the TCRdb table keeps only in-frame clones and is missing some. The repertoire has approximately 240,000 clones, about 90% of them found once; the top ten carry about an eighth. Material: peripheral blood. The receptors shown here come from a woman aged 18-29 years who had recovered from COVID-19.

The rearrangement joins TRBV7-2 to TRBJ2-3, with TRBD1 as a possible D gene (5 bases). Trimming left V 0 bases short and J 4 bases short, with 8 bases between. The germline CDR1 and CDR2 sequences are SGHTA and FQGNSA. The CDR3 has 14 residues. In DNA, the CDR3 is TGTGCCAGCAGCTTAGCCCTGACAGCAGATACGCAGTATTTT. This encodes CASSLALTADTQYF.

The V and J genes are TRBV2 and TRBJ1-2, with TRBD1 matching over 11 bases. This CDR3 comprises 16 residues. CDR1 and CDR2 from the germline V gene are SNHLY and FYNNEI. The V gene end was trimmed by 0 bases and the J gene end by 6 bases; junction bases not matched to a gene: 6. The CDR3 DNA is TGTGCCAGCAGTGAAGCGGGGACAGGGGGTTTGGATGGCTACACCTTC. It is translated as CASSEAGTGGLDGYTF.

The V gene is TRBV19, the J gene TRBJ1-1, with 7 bases fitting TRBD1. The CDR3 runs 15 residues. Germline V gene lookup returns CDR1 LNHDA and CDR2 SQIVND (reference sequence). The junction had 12 bases not matched to a gene; V was cut back by 7 bases and J by 4 bases. This CDR3 reads CASTAQGRSGTEAFF. The CDR3 DNA sequence: TGTGCCAGTACAGCACAGGGGAGAAGCGGCACTGAAGCTTTCTTT. Drawing the rest from reference TRBV19 and TRBJ1-1, the complete variable domain is DGGITQSPKYLFRKEGQNVTLSCEQNLNHDAMYWYRQDPGQGLRLIYYSQIVNDFQKGDIAEGYSVSREKKESFPLTVTSAQKNPTAFYLCASTAQGRSGTEAFFGQGTRLTVV.

The gene calls are TRBV19 and TRBJ1-4; D is possibly TRBD1 (5 bases). V gave up 8 bases and J gave up 8 bases, with 21 bases separating them. Germline loops: CDR1 LNHDA, CDR2 SQIVND (reference sequence). The CDR3 loop spans 15 amino acids. The CDR3 DNA follows: TGTGCCAGTCGGGACTTCGGGGGGGTGAGGGAAAAACTGTTTTTT. Its protein is CASRDFGGVREKLFF.

The chain recombines TRBV15 with TRBJ1-2; 8 bases are shared with TRBD1. J was trimmed by 8 bases and V by 0 bases; bases with no gene match: 11. The CDR3 is made up of 16 amino acids. Germline assignment: CDR1 LNHNV and CDR2 YYDKDF (reference sequence). For the CDR3, the DNA is TGTGCCACCAGCAGAGATCTTAGGACAGGGACCCTGGGCTACACCTTC. It translates to CATSRDLRTGTLGYTF.

The J gene is TRBJ2-1, the V gene TRBV9; TRBD2 might be the D (5 bases). CDR1 is SGDLS and CDR2 is YYNGEE in the germline V gene. V dropped 0 bases and J dropped 2 bases, with 9 bases sitting between them. CDR3 length: 15 amino acids. CDR3 nucleotides: TGTGCCAGCAGCGTAGTAGCGAATACCTACAATGAGCAGTTCTTC. Translation gives CASSVVANTYNEQFF.

The rearrangement links TRBV5-3 to TRBJ1-4; 9 bases are shared with TRBD1. TRBV5-3 carries the ORF label, with uncertain function. The CDR3 runs 16 residues. V lost 6 bases to trimming and J lost 3 bases; unmatched junction nucleotides: 9. The CDR3 bases are TGTGCCAGAATCCTACACCGGGACAGGGCTAATGAAAAACTGTTTTTT. Residues: CARILHRDRANEKLFF.

The V gene is TRBV7-2, the J gene TRBJ2-3; D unresolved. Trimming took 5 bases from V and 9 from J, leaving 15 bases between them. The CDR3 has 13 amino acids. Per the germline V gene, CDR1 is SGHTA and CDR2 is FQGNSA. This chain's CDR3 is CASSPWAPRTQYF. The CDR3 DNA reads as TGTGCCAGCAGCCCGTGGGCGCCCCGGACGCAGTATTTT. The full variable domain, completed using reference TRBV7-2 and TRBJ2-3, is GAGVSQSPSNKVTEKGKDVELRCDPISGHTALYWYRQSLGQGLEFLIYFQGNSAPDKSGLPSDRFSAERTGGSVSTLTIQRTQQEDSAVYLCASSPWAPRTQYFGPGTRLTVL.

The chain recombines TRBV25-1 with TRBJ2-1, with D tentatively TRBD2 (5 bases). V lost 4 bases and J 4 bases, leaving 14 bases between the germline ends. This CDR3 is built from 15 residues. The V gene's germline CDR1 is MGHDK and CDR2 SYGVNS. The CDR3 coding sequence is TGTGCCAGCAGTGCATATCATGGCGGGTACAATGAGCAGTTCTTC. Translated: CASSAYHGGYNEQFF. The variable domain in full, with the rest retrieved from reference TRBV25-1 and TRBJ2-1, is EADIYQTPRYLVIGTGKKITLECSQTMGHDKMYWYQQDPGMELHLIHYSYGVNSTEKGDLSSESTVSRIRTEHFPLTLESARPSHTSQYLCASSAYHGGYNEQFFGPGTRLTVL.

V is TRBV5-4 and J is TRBJ1-1; TRBD1 agrees at 7 bases. Germline loops: CDR1 SGHNT, CDR2 YYREEE (reference sequence). The trim removed 4 bases at V and 10 bases at J, leaving 10 bases unmatched. The CDR3 is 13 amino acids. The CDR3 is CASSHRGQVVAFF. The DNA for the CDR3 is TGTGCCAGCAGCCACAGGGGTCAGGTAGTAGCTTTCTTT.

The rearrangement joins TRBV28 to TRBJ2-3; D is possibly TRBD2 (6 bases). Per germline, CDR1 MDHEN and CDR2 SYDVKM. The V gene lost 4 bases and the J gene lost 0 bases, with 11 bases spanning the gap. CDR3 length equals 15 residues. The DNA of the CDR3 is TGTGCCAGCAGTTCGGGAGAAACTAGCACAGATACGCAGTATTTT. Residues: CASSSGETSTDTQYF. The complete variable domain, with remaining parts taken from reference TRBV28 and TRBJ2-3, reads DVKVTQSSRYLVKRTGEKVFLECVQDMDHENMFWYRQDPGLGLRLIYFSYDVKMKEKGDIPEGYSVSREKKERFSLILESASTNQTSMYLCASSSGETSTDTQYFGPGTRLTVL.